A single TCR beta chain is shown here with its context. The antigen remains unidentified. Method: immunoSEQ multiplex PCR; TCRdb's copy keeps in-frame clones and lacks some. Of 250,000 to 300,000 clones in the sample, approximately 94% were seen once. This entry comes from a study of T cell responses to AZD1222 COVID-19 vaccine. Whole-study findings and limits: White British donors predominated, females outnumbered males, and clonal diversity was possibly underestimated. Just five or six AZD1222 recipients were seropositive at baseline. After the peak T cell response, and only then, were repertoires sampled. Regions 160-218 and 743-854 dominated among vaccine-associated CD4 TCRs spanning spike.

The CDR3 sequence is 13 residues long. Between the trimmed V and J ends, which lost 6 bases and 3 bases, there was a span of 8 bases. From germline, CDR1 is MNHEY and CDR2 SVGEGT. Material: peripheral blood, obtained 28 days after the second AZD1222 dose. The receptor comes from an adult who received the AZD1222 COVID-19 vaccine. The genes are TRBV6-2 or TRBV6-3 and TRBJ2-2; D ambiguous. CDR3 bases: TGTGCCAGCAGCCTTTCTCACACCGGGGAGCTGTTTTTT. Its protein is CASSLSHTGELFF.